This TCR beta chain was identified during a study of blood T cell repertoires in COVID-19. CDR1 is SEHNR and CDR2 is FQNEAQ in the germline V gene (reference sequence). CDR3 length: 14 amino acids. V lost 1 base to trimming and J lost 10 bases, with 11 bases between them. Clones were sequenced by immunoSEQ multiplex PCR, and TCRdb holds only the in-frame ones, with some missing. The profile shows around 250,000 clones, approximately 89% of them singletons. The rearrangement joins TRBV7-9 to TRBJ1-6; no reliable D call. The TCR was taken from a woman aged 60 to 75 who had recovered from COVID-19. The sequenced sample consisted of peripheral blood. CDR3 protein: CASSLGVGGSPLHF. Here the CDR3 DNA reads TGTGCCAGCAGCTTAGGGGTCGGAGGGTCACCCCTCCACTTT.